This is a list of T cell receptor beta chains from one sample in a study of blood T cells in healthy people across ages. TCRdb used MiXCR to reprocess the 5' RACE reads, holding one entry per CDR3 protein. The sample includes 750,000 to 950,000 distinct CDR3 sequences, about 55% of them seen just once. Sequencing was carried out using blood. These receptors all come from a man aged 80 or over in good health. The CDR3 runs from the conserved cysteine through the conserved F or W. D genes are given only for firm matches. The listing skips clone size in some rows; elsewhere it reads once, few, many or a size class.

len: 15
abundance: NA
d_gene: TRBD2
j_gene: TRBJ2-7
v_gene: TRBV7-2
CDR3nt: TGTGCCAGCAGCCCAAGTGGCGGGAGTCTGAATGAGCAGTACTTC
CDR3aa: CASSPSGGSLNEQYF

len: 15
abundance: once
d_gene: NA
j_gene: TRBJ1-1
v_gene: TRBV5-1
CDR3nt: TGCGCCAGCAGCTTGGGAATCGGATTGAACACTGAAGCTTTCTTT
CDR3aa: CASSLGIGLNTEAFF

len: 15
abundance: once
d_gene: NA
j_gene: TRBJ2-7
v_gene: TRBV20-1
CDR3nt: TGCAGTGCTACAAACGGGGCGGATTATTCCTACGAGCAGTACTTC
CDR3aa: CSATNGADYSYEQYF

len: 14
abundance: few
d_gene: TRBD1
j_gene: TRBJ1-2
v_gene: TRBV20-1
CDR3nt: TGCAGTGCTAGAGATTTACAGGGGTCCTATGGCTACACCTTC
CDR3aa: CSARDLQGSYGYTF

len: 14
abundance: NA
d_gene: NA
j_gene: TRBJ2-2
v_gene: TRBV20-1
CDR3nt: TGCAGTGCTAGAGATCGGTCGAACACCGGGGAGCTGTTTTTT
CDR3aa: CSARDRSNTGELFF

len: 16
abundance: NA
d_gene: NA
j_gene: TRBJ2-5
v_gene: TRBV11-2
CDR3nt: TGTGCCAGCAGCTTAGTCGGCAGGAGGCAGGGAGAGACCCAGTACTTC
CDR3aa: CASSLVGRRQGETQYF

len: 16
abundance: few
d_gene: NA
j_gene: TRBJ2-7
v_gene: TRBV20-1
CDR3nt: TGCAGTGCTAGAGATGGGACGAGAGCCGCAGGCTACGAGCAGTACTTC
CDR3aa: CSARDGTRAAGYEQYF

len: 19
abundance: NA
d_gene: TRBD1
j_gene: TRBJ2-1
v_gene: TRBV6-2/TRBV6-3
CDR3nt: TGTGCCAGCAGTTACCGACAGGGGGAAAGTGGGGTCTCATACAATGAGCAGTTCTTC
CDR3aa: CASSYRQGESGVSYNEQFF

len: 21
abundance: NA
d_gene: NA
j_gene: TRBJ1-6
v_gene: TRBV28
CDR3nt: TGTGCCAGCAGCGGCTCGGACCTTAGACCAGACTCTAGCTCCTATAATTCACCCCTCCACTTT
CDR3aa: CASSGSDLRPDSSSYNSPLHF

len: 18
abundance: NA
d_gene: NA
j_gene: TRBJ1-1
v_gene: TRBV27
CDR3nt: TGTGCCAGCAGTTTATCGGGTACCCTGTGGGGGGCGAACACTGAAGCTTTCTTT
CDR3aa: CASSLSGTLWGANTEAFF

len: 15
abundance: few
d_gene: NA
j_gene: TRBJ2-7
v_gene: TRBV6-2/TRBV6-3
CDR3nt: TGTGCCAGCAGTTCTCCCGGCAGCGGGCACTACGAGCAGTACTTC
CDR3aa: CASSSPGSGHYEQYF

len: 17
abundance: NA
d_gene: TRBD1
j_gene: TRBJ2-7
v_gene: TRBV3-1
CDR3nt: TGTGCCAGCAGCCAAGGCCGGGATAGGGGGCCTGTCTACGAGCAGTACTTC
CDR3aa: CASSQGRDRGPVYEQYF

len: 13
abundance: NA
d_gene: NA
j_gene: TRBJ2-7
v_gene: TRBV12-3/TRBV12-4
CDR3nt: TGTGCCAGCAGTTTAGATTGGTTTCGCGAGCAGTACTTC
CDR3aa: CASSLDWFREQYF

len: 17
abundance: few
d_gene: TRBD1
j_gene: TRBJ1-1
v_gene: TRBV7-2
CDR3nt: TGTGCCAGCAGCCCAAGATGGGGAACAGGGGGGAACACTGAAGCTTTCTTT
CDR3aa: CASSPRWGTGGNTEAFF

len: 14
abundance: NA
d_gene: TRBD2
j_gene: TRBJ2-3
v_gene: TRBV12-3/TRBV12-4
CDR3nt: TGTGCCAGCCTAAACAGCGGGGGCACAGATACGCAGTATTTT
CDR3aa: CASLNSGGTDTQYF

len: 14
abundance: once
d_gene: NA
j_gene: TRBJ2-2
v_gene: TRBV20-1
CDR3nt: TGCAGTGCCGGGGGGCCTCCTGGGACCGGGGAGCTGTTTTTT
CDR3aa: CSAGGPPGTGELFF

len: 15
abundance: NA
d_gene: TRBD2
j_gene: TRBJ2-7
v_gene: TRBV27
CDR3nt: TGTGCCAGCAGTCGCCGACTAGCGGGAGACTACGAGCAGTACTTC
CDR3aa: CASSRRLAGDYEQYF

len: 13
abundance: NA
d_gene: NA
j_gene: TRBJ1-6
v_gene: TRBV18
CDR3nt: TGTGCCAGCTCACCCGGCGAGGGTTCACCCCTCCACTTT
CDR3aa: CASSPGEGSPLHF

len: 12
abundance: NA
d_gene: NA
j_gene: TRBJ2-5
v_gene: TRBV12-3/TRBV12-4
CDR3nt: TGTGCCAGCAGTGCTAATCAAGAGACCCAGTACTTC
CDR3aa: CASSANQETQYF

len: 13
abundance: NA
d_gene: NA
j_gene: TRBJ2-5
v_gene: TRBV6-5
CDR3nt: TGTGCCAGCAATTGGGACTTCAAAGGGGCCCAGTACTTC
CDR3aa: CASNWDFKGAQYF

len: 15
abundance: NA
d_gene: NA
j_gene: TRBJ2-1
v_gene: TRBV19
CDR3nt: TGTGCCAGTAGTCCCGATGGAGCATTTTACAATGAGCAGTTCTTC
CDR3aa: CASSPDGAFYNEQFF

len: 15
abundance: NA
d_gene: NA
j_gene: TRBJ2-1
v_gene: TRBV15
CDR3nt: TGTGCCACCAGCAGAGATCGAGACAGTTACAATGAGCAGTTCTTC
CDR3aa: CATSRDRDSYNEQFF

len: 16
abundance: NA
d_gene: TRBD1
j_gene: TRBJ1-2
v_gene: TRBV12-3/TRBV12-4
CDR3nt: TGTGCCAGCAGAGAGGGACAGGGGGCGGCTAACTATGGCTACACCTTC
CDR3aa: CASREGQGAANYGYTF

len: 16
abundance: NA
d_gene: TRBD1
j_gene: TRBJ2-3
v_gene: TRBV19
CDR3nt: TGTGCCAGTAGTCCCAACCGACAGGGTCCAGTCCGATACGCGTATTTT
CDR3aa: CASSPNRQGPVRYAYF

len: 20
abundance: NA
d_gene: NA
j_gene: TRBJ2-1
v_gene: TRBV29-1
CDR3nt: TGCAGCGTAGAAGGGGACAGGGTGGGACTAGTCGCGAGCTCCTACGATGAGCAGTTCTTC
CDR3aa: CSVEGDRVGLVASSYDEQFF

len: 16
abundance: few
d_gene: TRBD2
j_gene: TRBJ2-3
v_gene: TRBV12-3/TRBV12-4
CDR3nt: TGTGCCAGCAGTCGAAAAGCGGGAGTAGGGCACAGATACGCGTATTTT
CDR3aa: CASSRKAGVGHRYAYF

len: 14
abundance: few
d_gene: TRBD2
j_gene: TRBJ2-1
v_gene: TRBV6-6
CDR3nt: TGTGCCAGCAGTCAAAGCGGGAGGGCCAATGAGCAGTTCTTC
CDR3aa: CASSQSGRANEQFF

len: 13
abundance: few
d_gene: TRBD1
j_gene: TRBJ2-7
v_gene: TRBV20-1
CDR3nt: TGCAGTGCGAGACAGGGTAACCGATACGAGCAGTACTTC
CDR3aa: CSARQGNRYEQYF

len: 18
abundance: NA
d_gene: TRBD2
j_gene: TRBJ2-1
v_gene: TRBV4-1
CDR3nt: TGCGCCAGCAGCCAAGATAACGCGGCCGCGGGAGTATCGAATGAGCAGTTCTTC
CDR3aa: CASSQDNAAAGVSNEQFF

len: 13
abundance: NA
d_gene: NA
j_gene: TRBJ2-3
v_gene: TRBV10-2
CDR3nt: TGCGCCAGCAGTGAGTCGGCCGCCAGATACGCGTATTTT
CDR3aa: CASSESAARYAYF

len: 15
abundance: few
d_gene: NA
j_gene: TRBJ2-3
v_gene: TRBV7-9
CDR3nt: TGTGCCAGCAGCTTATCAGGGGCCGGCACAGATACGCAGTATTTT
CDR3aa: CASSLSGAGTDTQYF

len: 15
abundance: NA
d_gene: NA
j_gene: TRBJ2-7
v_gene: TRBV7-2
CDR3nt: TGTGCCAGCACCATACGGGGGACACTATACAATGAGCAGTACTTC
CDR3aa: CASTIRGTLYNEQYF

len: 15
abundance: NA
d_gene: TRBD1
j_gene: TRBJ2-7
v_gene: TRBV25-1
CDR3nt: TGTGCCAGCAGTTCCTTTTGGACAGGTTCCTACGAGCAGTACTTC
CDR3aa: CASSSFWTGSYEQYF

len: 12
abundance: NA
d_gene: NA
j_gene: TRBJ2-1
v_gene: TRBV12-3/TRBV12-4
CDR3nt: TGTGCCAGCAGCCATGACAACTACCACCCGTTCTTC
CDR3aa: CASSHDNYHPFF

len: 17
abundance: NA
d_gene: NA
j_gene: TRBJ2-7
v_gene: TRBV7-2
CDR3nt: TGTGCCAGCAGTCTTAATGTCTGGGGGGCTCAATCCTACGAGCAGTACTTC
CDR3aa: CASSLNVWGAQSYEQYF

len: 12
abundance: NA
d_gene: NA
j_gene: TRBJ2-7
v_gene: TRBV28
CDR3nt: TGTGCCAGTGCCCGGGAACTATACGAGCAGTACTTC
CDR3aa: CASARELYEQYF

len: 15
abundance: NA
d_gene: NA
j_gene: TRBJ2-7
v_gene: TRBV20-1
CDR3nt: TGCAGTGCTAGAGGCGCCGGAGGGGGGACTTACGAGCAGTACTTC
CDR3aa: CSARGAGGGTYEQYF

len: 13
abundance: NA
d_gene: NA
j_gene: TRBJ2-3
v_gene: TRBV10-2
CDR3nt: TGCGCCAGCAGTCATCCCGGGGGAGGTGACGCGTATTTT
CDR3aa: CASSHPGGGDAYF

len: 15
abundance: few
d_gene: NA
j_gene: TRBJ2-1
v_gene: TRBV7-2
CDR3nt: TGTGCCAGCAGCTCGCCAGAGGACAACTACAATGAGCAGTTCTTC
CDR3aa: CASSSPEDNYNEQFF

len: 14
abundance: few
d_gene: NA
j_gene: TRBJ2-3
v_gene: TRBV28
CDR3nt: TGTGCCAGCAGTCCGCCGGGTCACACAGATACGCAGTATTTT
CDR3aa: CASSPPGHTDTQYF

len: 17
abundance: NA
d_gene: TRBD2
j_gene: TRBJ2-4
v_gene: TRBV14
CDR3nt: TGTGCCAGCAGCGCCCGTGGGACTAGCGGAGCCAAAAACATTCAGTACTTC
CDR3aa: CASSARGTSGAKNIQYF

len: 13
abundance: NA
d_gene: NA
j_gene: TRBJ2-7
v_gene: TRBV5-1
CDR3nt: TGCGCCAGCAGCACCCGGGGAGAGGACGAGCAGTACTTC
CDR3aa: CASSTRGEDEQYF

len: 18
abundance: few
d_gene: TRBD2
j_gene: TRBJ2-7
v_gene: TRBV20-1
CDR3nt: TGCAGTGCTAGAGATAAGCAAAGCTGGGGGACTAGCGACTACGAGCAGTACTTC
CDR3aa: CSARDKQSWGTSDYEQYF

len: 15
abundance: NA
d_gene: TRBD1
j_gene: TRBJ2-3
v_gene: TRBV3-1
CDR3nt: TGTGCCAGCAGTCCATCAGACAGGGCGATAGATACGCAGTATTTT
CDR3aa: CASSPSDRAIDTQYF

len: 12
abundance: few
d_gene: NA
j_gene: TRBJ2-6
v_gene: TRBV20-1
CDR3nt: TGCAGTGCTAGAACCGGGGCCAACGTCCTGACTTTC
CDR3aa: CSARTGANVLTF